This T cell receptor beta chain was sequenced for a study of shared clonotypes between healthy human individuals (dated by TCRdb to 2019 to 2021). Notes on the research overall: A couple of women and three men aged 18 to 49 years were included in the cohort. For each donor, CD4 naive and CD4 memory were each run on three plates, CD8 naive on two plates, and CD8 memory on one plate. The study deeply sequenced blood TCR repertoires of five healthy adults to estimate repertoire size and the extent of clonotype sharing between individuals. Libraries were prepared and TCR repertoires were sequenced by different laboratories using diverse techniques, in order to increase sequencing depth and limit assay-specific biases. Per donor, leukapheresis produced somewhere between about 0.9 and 9 billion PBMCs.

Points on this clone: Its antigen has not been determined. The sample holds no much larger clone one base away, and base qualities are not on file.

Using the deep immunoSEQ assay, multiplex PCR amplified TCR CDR3 regions from genomic DNA. Extracted genomic DNA from each cell subset was spread evenly across all wells of several immunoSEQ 96-well plates, with each plate serving as a replicate. For sorted subsets, 150 to 200 ng genomic DNA, equal to about 30,000 T cell genomes, was loaded into each replicate PCR. Purified libraries were quantified with a Qubit 3.0 fluorometer, sized on a Bioanalyzer 2100, and re-quantified with the KAPA Library Quantification kit. Every immunoSEQ 96-well plate was sequenced on a separate single-read 150-cycle Illumina NextSeq 550 flow cell. Per the authors' processing: Because the immunoSEQ output held only junctional sequences and lacked quality scores, the filtering could not match the filtering applied to full-length reads. Sequences were annotated with PyIR, a Python wrapper for IgBLAST v1.9, using IMGT germline references to assign V/J genes and CDR3. Any read was removed if the V/J assignment was weak (E-value above 1e-6), the CDR3 was missing, or the read contained stop codons, out-of-frame junctions, or ambiguous translated residues. A V3J clonotype was defined by an identical inferred V gene, J gene, and CDR3 amino acid sequence. The percentage overlap between two repertoires was calculated by dividing the number of shared unique clonotypes by the size of the smaller repertoire. Three approaches were used to assess repertoire richness: RTK rarefaction, the Chao1 estimator, and Recon v2.1 estimates of unobserved clonotypes. Generation probabilities were computed with OLGA for all TCRbeta clonotypes obtained by the gDNA method from a few donors. In TCRdb, the immuneACCESS table is reduced to in-frame sequences with V and J assigned. These tables do not hold every clone; where another copy was compared, an unresolved V gene accounts for under half, and the others remain unexplained. That table furnishes V, J and clone size, whereas the DNA furnished D and trimming. The sample table contains more than 2 million clones; only one count was recorded for around 93% of them. Of the sample, less than 2% falls within the top ten clones.

Trimming costs V 6 bases and J 1 base, and their ends lie 21 bases apart. Counted from cysteine to phenylalanine, this CDR3 has 17 amino acids. Solely the CDR3 DNA is kept, with 51 bases framed from the first base. CDR1 and CDR2 were assigned from the germline V gene (reference sequence) as LNHDA and SQIVND. What the work shows at the level of the full study, not this receptor alone: Roughly 5.2% of naive CD4, around 4% of naive CD8, around 2.3% of memory CD4, and 0.4% of memory CD8 clonotypes were shared across several donors. Estimated clonotype richness was generally larger for naive than for memory subsets. Sampling was limited to blood, and TCR repertoires in tissue likely differ from TCR repertoires in blood. Because the study included only a small number of donors, the genetic and exposure-history diversity represented was limited. Higher generation probabilities were observed for clonotypes shared by all four sorted-subset donors than for non-shared clonotypes. Based on pairwise subsampling, the degree of clonotype sharing among donors was expected to be affected by sequencing depth. Even with the large sequencing depth, rarefaction of the sorted-subset datasets indicated that sequencing was incomplete.

For the CD8 naive samples, CD45RO-negative cells were positively selected for CCR7, yielding a CD45RA+CCR7+ population from which TemRA cells were excluded. Donors were healthy HIV-negative adults with no recently reported acute infections or vaccinations. All donors were Caucasian adults living in Nashville, Tennessee, USA. Blood was collected by leukapheresis, and PBMCs were isolated by Ficoll-Histopaque density gradient centrifugation and then cryopreserved in liquid nitrogen vapor phase. Analytical flow cytometry was used to check the purity and quantity of every magnetically sorted T cell population. Genomic DNA was isolated from every sorted fraction and measured by UV absorbance on a Nanodrop 2000c.

This TCR was recovered from a man between 18 and 29 years old in good health. Some clones in this sample may be carry-over from other donors' samples. The material sequenced was naive CD8+ T cells from PBMCs. Per the publication, the cell subset or site label means: CD45RA+CCR7+. The rearranged chain carries TRBV19 and TRBJ2-5; no D gene is confidently identified. The CDR3 reads as follows: CASSPVGWGSSQETQYF. DNA sequence: TGTGCCAGTAGCCCTGTGGGGTGGGGTTCCTCCCAAGAGACCCAGTACTTC.